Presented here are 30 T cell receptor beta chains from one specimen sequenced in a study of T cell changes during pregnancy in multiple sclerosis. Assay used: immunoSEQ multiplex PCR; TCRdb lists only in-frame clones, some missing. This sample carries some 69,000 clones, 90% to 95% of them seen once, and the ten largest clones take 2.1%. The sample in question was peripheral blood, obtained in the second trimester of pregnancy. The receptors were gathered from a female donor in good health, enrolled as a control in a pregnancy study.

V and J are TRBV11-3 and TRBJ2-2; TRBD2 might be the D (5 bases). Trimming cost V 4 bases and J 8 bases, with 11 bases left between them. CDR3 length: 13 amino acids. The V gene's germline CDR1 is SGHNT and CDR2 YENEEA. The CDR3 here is CASSSRRGGELFF. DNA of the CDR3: TGTGCCAGCAGCTCCCGCCGGGGAGGGGAGCTGTTTTTT.

The CDR3 DNA reads TGTGCCAGTAGTAGGACAGGAGGCACGCTCTATGGCTACACCTTC. Translation gives CASSRTGGTLYGYTF. This chain joins TRBV19 and TRBJ1-2; the match to TRBD1 covers 7 bases. CDR3 length: 15 amino acids. The germline gives CDR1 LNHDA, CDR2 SQIVND (reference sequence). J lost 4 bases, V lost 4 bases, and 9 bases had no gene match.

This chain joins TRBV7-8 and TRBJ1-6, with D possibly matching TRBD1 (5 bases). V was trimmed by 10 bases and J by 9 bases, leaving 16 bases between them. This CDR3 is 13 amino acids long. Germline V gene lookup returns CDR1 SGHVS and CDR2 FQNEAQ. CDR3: CATREGVGSPLHF. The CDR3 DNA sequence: TGTGCCACGAGAGAAGGGGTCGGTTCACCCCTCCACTTT.

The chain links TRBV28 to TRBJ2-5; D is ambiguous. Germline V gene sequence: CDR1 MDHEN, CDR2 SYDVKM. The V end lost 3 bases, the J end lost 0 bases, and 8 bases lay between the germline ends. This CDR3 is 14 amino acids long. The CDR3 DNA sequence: TGTGCCAGCAGTTTCCCTTCGTACCAAGAGACCCAGTACTTC. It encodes CASSFPSYQETQYF.

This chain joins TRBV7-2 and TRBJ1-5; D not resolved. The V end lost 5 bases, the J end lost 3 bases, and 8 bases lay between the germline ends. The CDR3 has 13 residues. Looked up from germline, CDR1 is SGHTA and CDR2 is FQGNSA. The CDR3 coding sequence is TGTGCCAGCAGCCCAGCGTACAATCAGCCCCAGCATTTT. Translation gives CASSPAYNQPQHF.

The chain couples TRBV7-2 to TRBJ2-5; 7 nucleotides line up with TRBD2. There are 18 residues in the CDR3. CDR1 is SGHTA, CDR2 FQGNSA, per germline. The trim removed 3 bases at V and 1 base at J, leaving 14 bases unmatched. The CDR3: CASSFLGTNTVPQETQYF. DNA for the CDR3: TGTGCCAGCAGCTTTTTGGGGACTAATACAGTACCCCAAGAGACCCAGTACTTC. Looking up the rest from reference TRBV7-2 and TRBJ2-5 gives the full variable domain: GAGVSQSPSNKVTEKGKDVELRCDPISGHTALYWYRQSLGQGLEFLIYFQGNSAPDKSGLPSDRFSAERTGGSVSTLTIQRTQQEDSAVYLCASSFLGTNTVPQETQYFGPGTRLLVL.

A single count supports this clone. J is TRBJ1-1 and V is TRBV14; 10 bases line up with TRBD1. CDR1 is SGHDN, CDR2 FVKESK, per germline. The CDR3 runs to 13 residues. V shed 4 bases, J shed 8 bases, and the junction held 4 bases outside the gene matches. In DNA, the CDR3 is TGTGCCAGCAGCCCAGGACAGGGGGTGGAAGCTTTCTTT. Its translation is CASSPGQGVEAFF.

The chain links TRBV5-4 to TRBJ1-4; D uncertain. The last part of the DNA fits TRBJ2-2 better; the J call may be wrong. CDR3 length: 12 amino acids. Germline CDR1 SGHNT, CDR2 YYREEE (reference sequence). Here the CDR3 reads CASSLGEGELFF. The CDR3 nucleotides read TGTGCCAGCAGCTTGGGTGAGGGGGAGCTGTTTTTT.

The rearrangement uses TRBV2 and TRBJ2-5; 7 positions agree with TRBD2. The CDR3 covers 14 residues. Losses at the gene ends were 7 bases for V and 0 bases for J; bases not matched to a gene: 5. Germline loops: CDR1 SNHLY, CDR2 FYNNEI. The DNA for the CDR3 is TGTGCCAGCACGACTAGCCAGTACCAAGAGACCCAGTACTTC. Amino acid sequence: CASTTSQYQETQYF.

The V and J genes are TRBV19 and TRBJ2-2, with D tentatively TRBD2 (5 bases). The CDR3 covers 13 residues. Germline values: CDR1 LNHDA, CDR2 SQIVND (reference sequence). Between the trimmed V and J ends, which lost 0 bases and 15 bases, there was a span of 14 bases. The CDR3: CASSIDLETTLFF. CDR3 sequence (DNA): TGTGCCAGTAGTATAGATCTAGAGACTACGTTGTTTTTT.

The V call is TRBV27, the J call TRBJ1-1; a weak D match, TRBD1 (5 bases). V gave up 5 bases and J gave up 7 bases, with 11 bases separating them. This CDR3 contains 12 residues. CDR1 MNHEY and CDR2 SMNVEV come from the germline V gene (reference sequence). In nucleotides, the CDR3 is TGTGCCAGCAGTCCACGGGGACTTGAAGCTTTCTTT. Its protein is CASSPRGLEAFF.

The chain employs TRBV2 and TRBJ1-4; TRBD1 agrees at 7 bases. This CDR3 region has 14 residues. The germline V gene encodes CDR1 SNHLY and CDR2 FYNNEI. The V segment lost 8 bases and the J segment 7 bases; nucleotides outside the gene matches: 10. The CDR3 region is CASSGGGLREKLFF. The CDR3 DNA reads TGTGCCAGCTCCGGAGGGGGCTTGCGTGAAAAACTGTTTTTT.

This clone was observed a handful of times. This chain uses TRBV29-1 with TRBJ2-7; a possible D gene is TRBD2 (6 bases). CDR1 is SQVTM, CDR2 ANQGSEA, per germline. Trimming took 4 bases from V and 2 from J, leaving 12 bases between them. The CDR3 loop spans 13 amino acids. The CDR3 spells CSVVSSATYEQYF. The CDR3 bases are TGCAGCGTTGTTTCTAGCGCGACCTACGAGCAGTACTTC.

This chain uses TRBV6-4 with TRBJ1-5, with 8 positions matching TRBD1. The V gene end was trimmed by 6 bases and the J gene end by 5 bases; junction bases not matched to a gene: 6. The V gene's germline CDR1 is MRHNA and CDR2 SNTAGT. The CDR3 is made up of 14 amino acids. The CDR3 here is CASSRDRSDQPQHF. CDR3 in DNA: TGTGCCAGCAGCAGGGACAGGTCTGATCAGCCCCAGCATTTT.

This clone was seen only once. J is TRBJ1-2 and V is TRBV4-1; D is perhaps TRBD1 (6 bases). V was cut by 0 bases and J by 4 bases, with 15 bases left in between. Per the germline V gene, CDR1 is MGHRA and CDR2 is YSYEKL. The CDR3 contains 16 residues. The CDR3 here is CASSQDSLQGFYGYTF. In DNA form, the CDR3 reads TGCGCCAGCAGCCAAGATTCCCTACAGGGTTTCTATGGCTACACCTTC.

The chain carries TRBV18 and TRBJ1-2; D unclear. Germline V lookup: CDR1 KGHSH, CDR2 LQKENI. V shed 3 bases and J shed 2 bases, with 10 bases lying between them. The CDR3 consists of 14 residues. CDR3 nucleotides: TGTGCCAGCTCACCGGGCCGGTGGAACTATGGCTACACCTTC. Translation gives CASSPGRWNYGYTF.

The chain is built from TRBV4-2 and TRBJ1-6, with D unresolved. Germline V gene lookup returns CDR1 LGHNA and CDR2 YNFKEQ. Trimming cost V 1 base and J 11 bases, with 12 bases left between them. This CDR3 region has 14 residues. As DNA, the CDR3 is TGTGCCAGCAGCCAAGCCACCACAGAACCACCCCTCCACTTT. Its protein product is CASSQATTEPPLHF.

The CDR3 nucleotides read TGTGCCAGCAGCTTTGGGGACAGGGTCCTGGATACGCAGTATTTT. It translates to CASSFGDRVLDTQYF. This rearrangement joins TRBV7-2 to TRBJ2-3, with 9 bases identical to TRBD1. In germline, CDR1 is SGHTA, CDR2 FQGNSA. J lost 6 bases, V lost 3 bases, and 7 bases had no gene match. The CDR3 covers 15 residues.

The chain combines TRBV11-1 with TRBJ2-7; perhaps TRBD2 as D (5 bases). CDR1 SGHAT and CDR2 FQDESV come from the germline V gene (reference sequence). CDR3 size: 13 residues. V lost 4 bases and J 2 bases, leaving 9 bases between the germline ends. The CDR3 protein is CASSSTAAYEQYF. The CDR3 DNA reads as TGTGCCAGCAGCTCTACAGCGGCCTACGAGCAGTACTTC.

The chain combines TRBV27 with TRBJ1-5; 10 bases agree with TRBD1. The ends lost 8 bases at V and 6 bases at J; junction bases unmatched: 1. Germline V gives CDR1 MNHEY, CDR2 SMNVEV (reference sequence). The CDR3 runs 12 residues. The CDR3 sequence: CASRDRGQPQHF. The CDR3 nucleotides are TGTGCCAGCCGGGACAGGGGTCAGCCCCAGCATTTT.

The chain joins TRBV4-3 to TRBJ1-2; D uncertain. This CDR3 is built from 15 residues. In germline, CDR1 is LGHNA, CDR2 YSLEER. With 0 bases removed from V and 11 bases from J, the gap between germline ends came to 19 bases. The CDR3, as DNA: TGCGCCAGCAGCCAAGATCGAGAGGACTATGATGTATACACCTTC. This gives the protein CASSQDREDYDVYTF.

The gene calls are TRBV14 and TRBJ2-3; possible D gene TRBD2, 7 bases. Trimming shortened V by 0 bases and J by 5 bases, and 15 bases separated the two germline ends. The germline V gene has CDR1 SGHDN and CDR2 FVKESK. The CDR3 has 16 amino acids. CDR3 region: CASSQEGGGRLDTQYF. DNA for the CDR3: TGTGCCAGCAGCCAAGAAGGGGGGGGCCGGTTAGATACGCAGTATTTT. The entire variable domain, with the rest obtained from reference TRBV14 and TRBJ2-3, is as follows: EAGVTQFPSHSVIEKGQTVTLRCDPISGHDNLYWYRRVMGKEIKFLLHFVKESKQDESGMPNNRFLAERTGGTYSTLKVQPAELEDSGVYFCASSQEGGGRLDTQYFGPGTRLTVL.

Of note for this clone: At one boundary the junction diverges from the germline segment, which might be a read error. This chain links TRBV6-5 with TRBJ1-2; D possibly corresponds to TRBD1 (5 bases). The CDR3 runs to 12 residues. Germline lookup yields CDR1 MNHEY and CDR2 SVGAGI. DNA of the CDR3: TGTGCCAGCAGTTACGGAGGGGCACCCCCGTTCTTC. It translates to CASSYGGAPPFF.

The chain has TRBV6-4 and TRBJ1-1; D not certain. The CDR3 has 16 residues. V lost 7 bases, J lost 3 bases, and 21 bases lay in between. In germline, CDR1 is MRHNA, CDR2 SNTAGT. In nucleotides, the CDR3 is TGTGCCAGCACCGCGCGAAGGAGGGCAGCCTACACTGAAGCTTTCTTT. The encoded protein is CASTARRRAAYTEAFF.

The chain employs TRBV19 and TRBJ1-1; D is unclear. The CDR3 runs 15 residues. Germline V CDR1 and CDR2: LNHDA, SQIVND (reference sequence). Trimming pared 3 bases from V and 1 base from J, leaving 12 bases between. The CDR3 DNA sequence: TGTGCCAGTAGTATTACCGCGTCCGGGAACACTGAAGCTTTCTTT. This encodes CASSITASGNTEAFF. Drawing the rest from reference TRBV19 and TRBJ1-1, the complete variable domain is DGGITQSPKYLFRKEGQNVTLSCEQNLNHDAMYWYRQDPGQGLRLIYYSQIVNDFQKGDIAEGYSVSREKKESFPLTVTSAQKNPTAFYLCASSITASGNTEAFFGQGTRLTVV.

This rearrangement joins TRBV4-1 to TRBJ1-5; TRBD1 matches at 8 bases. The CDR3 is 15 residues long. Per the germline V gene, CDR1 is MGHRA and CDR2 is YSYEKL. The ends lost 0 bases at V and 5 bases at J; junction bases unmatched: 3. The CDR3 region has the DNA TGCGCCAGCAGCCAAGAAGGACAGGGAGATCAGCCCCAGCATTTT. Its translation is CASSQEGQGDQPQHF.

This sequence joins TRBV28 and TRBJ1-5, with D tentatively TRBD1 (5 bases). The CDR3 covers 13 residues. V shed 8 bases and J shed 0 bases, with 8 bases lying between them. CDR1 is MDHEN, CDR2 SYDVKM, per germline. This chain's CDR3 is CASRGDSNQPQHF. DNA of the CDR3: TGTGCCAGCCGGGGGGATAGCAATCAGCCCCAGCATTTT.

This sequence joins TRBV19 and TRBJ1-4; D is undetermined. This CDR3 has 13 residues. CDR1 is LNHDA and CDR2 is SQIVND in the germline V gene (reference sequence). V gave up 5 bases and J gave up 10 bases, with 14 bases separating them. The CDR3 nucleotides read TGTGCCAGTAGTGGTCGGAGAGAGGGAAAACTGTTTTTT. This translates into CASSGRREGKLFF.

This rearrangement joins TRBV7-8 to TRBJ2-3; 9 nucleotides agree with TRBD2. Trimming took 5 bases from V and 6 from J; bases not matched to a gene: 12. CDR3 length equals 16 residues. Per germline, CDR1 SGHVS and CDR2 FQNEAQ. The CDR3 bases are TGTGCCAGCAGCCAACCTAGCGGGGCGACGATGGATACGCAGTATTTT. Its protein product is CASSQPSGATMDTQYF.

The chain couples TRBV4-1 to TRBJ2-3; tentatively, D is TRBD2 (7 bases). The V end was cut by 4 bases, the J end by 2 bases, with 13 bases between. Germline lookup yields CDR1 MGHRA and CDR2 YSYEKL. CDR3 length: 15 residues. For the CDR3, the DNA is TGCGCCAGCAGCCGACGGGGGGCCGTCACAGATACGCAGTATTTT. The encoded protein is CASSRRGAVTDTQYF.